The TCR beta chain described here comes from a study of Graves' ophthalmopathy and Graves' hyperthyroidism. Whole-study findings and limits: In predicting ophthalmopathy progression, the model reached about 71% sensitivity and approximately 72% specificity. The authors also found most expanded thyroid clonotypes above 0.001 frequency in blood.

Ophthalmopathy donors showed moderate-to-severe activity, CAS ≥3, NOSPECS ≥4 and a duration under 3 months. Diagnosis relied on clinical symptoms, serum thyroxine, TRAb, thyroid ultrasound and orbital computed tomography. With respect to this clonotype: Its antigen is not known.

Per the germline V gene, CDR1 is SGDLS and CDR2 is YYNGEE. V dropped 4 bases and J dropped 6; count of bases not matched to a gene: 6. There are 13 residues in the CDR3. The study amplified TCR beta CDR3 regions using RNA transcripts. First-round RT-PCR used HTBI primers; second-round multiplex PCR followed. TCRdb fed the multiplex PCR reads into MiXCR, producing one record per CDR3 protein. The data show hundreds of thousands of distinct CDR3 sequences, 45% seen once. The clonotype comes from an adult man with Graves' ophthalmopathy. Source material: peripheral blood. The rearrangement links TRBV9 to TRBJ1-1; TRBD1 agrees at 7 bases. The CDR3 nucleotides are TGTGCCAGCAGCTCGACAGGGCTCTCTGAAGCTTTCTTT. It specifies CASSSTGLSEAFF.